This T cell receptor beta chain was identified during a study of radiation and T cells in renal cell carcinoma. Study details: Nephrectomy followed 15 Gy stereotactic body radiation by 4 weeks. Whole-study results and caveats: Top tumor clonotypes rose in blood 2 weeks post-radiation, then contracted.

The trim removed 1 base at V and 4 bases at J, leaving 9 bases unmatched. The CDR3 contains 16 residues. Germline-derived CDR1 and CDR2 are LNHDA and SQIVND (reference sequence). Only in-frame clones appear in the TCRdb table, and some are missing; sequencing was by immunoSEQ multiplex PCR. The sample carries some 120,000 clones, roughly four fifths recorded once. Stated time point: blood 2 weeks post-SBRT. Regarding treatment: 15 Gy SBRT to primary tumor, nephrectomy 4 weeks later. Serial blood draws occurred at baseline and 2 and 4 weeks post-SBRT. The tumor was a clear cell renal cell carcinoma. Concerning this clone itself: What it binds is unknown.

The TCR originated in a woman aged 60-75 years with renal cell carcinoma. The sequencing used blood, collected from a patient whose treatment included radiotherapy and nephrectomy. The chain has TRBV19 and TRBJ1-2; TRBD1 aligns across 7 bases. The CDR3 DNA reads as TGTGCCAGTAGTATAGTAGGGGACAGCTTCGTCTATGGCTACACCTTC. Translation: CASSIVGDSFVYGYTF.